The following is a T cell receptor beta chain sequence with its context. Antigen: not known. While unrecorded immune exposures were likely, the donors were nominally healthy when sampled. These data are taken from a study of cytomegalovirus exposure and HLA in healthy donors. Broader study findings: Altogether, about 160 TCR beta chains were recorded as cytomegalovirus-associated. Roughly uniform depth of sequencing across donors was assumed in presence/absence analyses.

Trimming pared 1 base from V and 6 bases from J, leaving 10 bases between. Germline lookup yields CDR1 SGHTA and CDR2 FQGNSA. CDR3 length: 14 amino acids. A multiplex PCR was run with 60 Vbeta primers and 13 Jbeta primers. Generated by immunoSEQ multiplex PCR, the TCRdb table keeps only in-frame clones and is missing some. The sample holds about 160,000 clones, roughly 80% seen once. The TCR originated in a girl aged 2-10 years in good health and CMV-seropositive. The chain combines TRBV7-2 with TRBJ2-1; D may be TRBD2 (6 bases). The material sequenced was PBMCs. Written as DNA, the CDR3 is TGTGCCAGCAGCTTAGATGGGAGGCGCAATGAGCAGTTCTTC. Amino acids: CASSLDGRRNEQFF.